These 5 T cell receptor beta chains came from one sample sequenced in a study of regulatory T cells in long-lasting Graves disease. The time point is: persistent/refractory GD, antithyroid drugs over 5 years with positive TRAb. The TCR library was prepared using RNA isolated from PBMCs. For TCR beta, libraries came from iRepertoire HTBI primers and Arm-PCR of CDR3 regions. TCRdb called the multiplex PCR reads again in MiXCR, with one record for every CDR3 protein. The sample comprises roughly 700,000 distinct CDR3 sequences, 25% to 35% of which are singletons, and around 40% rests with the top ten. Source: peripheral blood mononuclear cells (PBMCs), taken when the disease was refractory, from a patient treated with antithyroid drugs. These receptors came from a female donor with Graves disease.

This chain links TRBV30 with TRBJ2-5, with D possibly TRBD2 on 6 matching bases. V was pared by 3 bases and J by 1 base, with 12 bases between. The germline CDR1 and CDR2 sequences are GTSNPN and SVGIG (reference sequence). The CDR3 length is 14 residues. The CDR3 sequence: CAWSHGDFQETQYF. The CDR3 region has the DNA TGTGCCTGGAGCCACGGGGACTTCCAAGAGACCCAGTACTTC.

The chain combines TRBV2 with TRBJ1-2; D might be TRBD1 (5 bases). The germline CDR1 and CDR2 sequences are SNHLY and FYNNEI. The CDR3 runs 12 residues. Trimming took off 4 bases at V and 8 bases at J, with 11 bases between the two ends. This CDR3 reads CASSVGASGYTF. The CDR3 region has the DNA TGTGCCAGCAGTGTAGGGGCTTCCGGCTACACCTTC.

The V and J genes are TRBV30 and TRBJ1-1; no clear D. The V end lost 0 bases, the J end lost 3 bases, and 8 bases lay between the germline ends. CDR1 and CDR2 (germline): GTSNPN, SVGIG (reference sequence). The CDR3 is 13 residues long. CDR3 DNA: TGTGCCTGGAGTGTAGACGGAGACACTGAAGCTTTCTTT. Its translation: CAWSVDGDTEAFF.

This clonotype was detected ten times or more. The chain joins TRBV11-2 to TRBJ2-5; a weak D match, TRBD2 (6 bases). Trimming removed 1 base at V and 3 bases at J, with 9 bases between. The CDR3 totals 14 residues. Germline values: CDR1 SGHAT, CDR2 FQNNGV. This CDR3 reads CASSLVGTEETQYF. The CDR3 nucleotides are TGTGCCAGCAGCTTAGTAGGGACTGAAGAGACCCAGTACTTC.

This chain joins TRBV28 and TRBJ1-6; TRBD1 aligns across 8 bases. V gave up 5 bases and J gave up 9 bases; unmatched junction bases: 12. The CDR3 totals 16 residues. Germline CDR1 MDHEN, CDR2 SYDVKM. CDR3 region: CASSLRGRPGFSPLHF. CDR3 coding DNA: TGTGCCAGCAGTCTCAGGGGGCGGCCTGGGTTTTCACCCCTCCACTTT.